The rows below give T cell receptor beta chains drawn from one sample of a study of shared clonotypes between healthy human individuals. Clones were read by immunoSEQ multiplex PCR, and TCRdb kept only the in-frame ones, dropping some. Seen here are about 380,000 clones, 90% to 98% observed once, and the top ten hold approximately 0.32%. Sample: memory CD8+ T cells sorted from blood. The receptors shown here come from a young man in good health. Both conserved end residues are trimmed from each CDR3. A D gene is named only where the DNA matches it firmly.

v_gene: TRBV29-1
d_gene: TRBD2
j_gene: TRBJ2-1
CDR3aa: SVIGTSRYNEQF

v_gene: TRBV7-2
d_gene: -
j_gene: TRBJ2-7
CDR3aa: ASSLSPQEVIYEQY

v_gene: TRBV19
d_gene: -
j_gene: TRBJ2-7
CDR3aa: ASSIGDPFYEQY

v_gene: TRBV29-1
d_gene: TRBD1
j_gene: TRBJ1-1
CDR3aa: SVVGTGLTEAF

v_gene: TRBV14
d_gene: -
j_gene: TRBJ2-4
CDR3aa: ASSQIGYIQY

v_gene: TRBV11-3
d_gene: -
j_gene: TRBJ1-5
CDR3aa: ASSLGVGSNQPQH

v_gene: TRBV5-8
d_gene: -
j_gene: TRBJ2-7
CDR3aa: ASSLGQY

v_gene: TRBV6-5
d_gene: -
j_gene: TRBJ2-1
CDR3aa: ASRGEAYNEQF

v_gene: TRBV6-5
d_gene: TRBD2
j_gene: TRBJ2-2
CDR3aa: AGGRAGELF

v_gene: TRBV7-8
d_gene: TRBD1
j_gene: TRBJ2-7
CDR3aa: ASSPVRQGAYEQY

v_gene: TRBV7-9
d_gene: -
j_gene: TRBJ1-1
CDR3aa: ASSSSYLSRRGTEAF

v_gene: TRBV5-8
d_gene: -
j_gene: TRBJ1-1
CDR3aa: ASSVFREAF

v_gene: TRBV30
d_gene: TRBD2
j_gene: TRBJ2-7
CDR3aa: AWSKLAGEQY

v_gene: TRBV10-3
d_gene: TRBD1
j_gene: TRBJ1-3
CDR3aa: AALDSFYRGRSGNTIY

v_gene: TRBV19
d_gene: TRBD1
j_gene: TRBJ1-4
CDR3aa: ASRTGGRSATNEKLF

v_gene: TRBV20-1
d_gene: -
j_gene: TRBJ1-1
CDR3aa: SAVRGTEAF

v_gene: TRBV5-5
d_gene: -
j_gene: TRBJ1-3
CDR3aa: ASSSEDYSGNTIY

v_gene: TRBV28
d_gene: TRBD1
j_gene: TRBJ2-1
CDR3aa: ASSFEDRGYNEQF

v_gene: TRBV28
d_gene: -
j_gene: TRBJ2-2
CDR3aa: ASSFFTDTGELF

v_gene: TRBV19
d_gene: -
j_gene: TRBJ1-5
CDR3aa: ASSYFPGSNQPQH

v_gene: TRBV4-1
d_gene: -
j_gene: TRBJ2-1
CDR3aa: ASSTMTGYNEQF

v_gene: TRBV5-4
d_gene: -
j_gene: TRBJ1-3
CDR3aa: ASSLMASGNTIY

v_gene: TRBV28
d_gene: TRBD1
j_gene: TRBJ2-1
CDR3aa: ASSPRGTGGRNEQF

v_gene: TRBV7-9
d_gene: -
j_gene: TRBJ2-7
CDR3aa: ASSTPLEAYEQY

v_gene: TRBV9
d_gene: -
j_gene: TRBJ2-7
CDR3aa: ASSPLGTSDEQY

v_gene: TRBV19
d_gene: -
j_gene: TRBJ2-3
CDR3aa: ASSIGPQWGSDTQY

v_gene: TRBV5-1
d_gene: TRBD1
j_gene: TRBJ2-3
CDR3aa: ASGWDRAADTQY

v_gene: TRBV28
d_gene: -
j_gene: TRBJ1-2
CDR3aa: ASSFEGLINYGYT

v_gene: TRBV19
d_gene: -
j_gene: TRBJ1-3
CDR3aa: ASSAQNSGNTIY

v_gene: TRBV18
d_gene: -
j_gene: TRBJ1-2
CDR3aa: ASSPPSGHYGYT

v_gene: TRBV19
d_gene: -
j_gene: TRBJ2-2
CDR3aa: ASSIGVANTGELF

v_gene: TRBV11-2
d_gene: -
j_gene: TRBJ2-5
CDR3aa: ASSPTTGTAQY

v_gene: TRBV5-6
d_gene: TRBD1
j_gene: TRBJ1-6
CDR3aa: ASSPTTGIYNSPLH

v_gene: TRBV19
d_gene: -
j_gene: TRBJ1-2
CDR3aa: ASSIEVWGLFYGYT

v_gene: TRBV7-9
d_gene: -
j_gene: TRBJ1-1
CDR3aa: ASSFPTTMNTEAF

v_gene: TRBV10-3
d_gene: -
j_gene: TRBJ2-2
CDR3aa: AISAGPRQNTGELF

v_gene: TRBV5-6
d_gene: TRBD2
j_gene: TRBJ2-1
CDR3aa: ASSPFRNSGSSYNEQF

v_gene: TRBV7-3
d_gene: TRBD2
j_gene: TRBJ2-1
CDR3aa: ASSSSGSSPNEQF

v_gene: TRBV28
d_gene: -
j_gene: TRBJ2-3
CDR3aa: ASSVAASGTDTQY

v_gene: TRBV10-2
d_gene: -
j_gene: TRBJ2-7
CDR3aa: ASRQIPGLSYEQY

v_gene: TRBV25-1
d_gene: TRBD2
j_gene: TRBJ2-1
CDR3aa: ASSLAGKSQF

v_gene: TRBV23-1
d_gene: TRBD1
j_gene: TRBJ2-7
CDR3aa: ASRPGQGPYEQY

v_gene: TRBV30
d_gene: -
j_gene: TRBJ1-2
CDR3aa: AWSENYGYT

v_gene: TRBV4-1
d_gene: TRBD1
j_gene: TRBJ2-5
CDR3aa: ASSHDRAPETQY

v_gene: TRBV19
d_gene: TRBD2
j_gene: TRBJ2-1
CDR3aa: ASSEGSGNANEQF

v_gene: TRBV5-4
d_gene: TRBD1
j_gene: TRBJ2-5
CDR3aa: ASSLNYIRTGSVQETQY

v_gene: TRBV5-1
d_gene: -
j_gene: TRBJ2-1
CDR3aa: ASSLAGVRVDEQF

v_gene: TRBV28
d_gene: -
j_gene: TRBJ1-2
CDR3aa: ASSSASDTYGYT

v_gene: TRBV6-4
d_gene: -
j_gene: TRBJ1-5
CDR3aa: ARPLWVPNNQPQH

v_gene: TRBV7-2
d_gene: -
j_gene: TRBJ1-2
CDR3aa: ASSEGVGYGYT

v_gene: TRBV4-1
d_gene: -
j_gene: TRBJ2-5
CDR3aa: ASSRGAAETQY

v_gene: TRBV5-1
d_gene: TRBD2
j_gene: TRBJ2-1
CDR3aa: ASSLAGLAYNEQF

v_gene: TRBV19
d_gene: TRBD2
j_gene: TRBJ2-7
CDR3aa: ASSAGLAASYEQY

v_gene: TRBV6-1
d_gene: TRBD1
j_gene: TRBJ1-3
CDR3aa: ASSGTGSGNTIY

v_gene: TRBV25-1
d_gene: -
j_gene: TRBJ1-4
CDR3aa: ASSESGTYNEKLF